A single sample is the source of the 14 T cell receptor beta chains below, sequenced in a study of Ad26.COV2.S vaccination and SARS-CoV-2 variants. This table comes from immunoSEQ multiplex PCR, and its TCRdb copy is limited to in-frame clones, with some not included. The sample consists of about 350,000 clones, roughly nine tenths of them appearing once. Sequenced here: peripheral blood, sampled after recovery from COVID-19. Receptors originate from a human donor who had recovered from COVID-19.

This clone was recorded only once. The gene calls are TRBV19 and TRBJ1-2, with D hard to call. The germline V gene has CDR1 LNHDA and CDR2 SQIVND (reference sequence). The CDR3 consists of 14 residues. Trimming took 6 bases from V and 3 from J, leaving 14 bases between them. For the CDR3, the DNA is TGTGCCAGTAGCCGCCCCCCAGGAGACTATGGCTACACCTTC. It yields the protein CASSRPPGDYGYTF.

The CDR3 is CASKPNGGRTEAFF. CDR3 bases: TGTGCCAGTAAACCTAATGGGGGTCGGACTGAAGCTTTCTTT. V gene TRBV19 combines with J gene TRBJ1-1; D perhaps matches TRBD1 (5 bases). Germline V CDR1 and CDR2: LNHDA, SQIVND (reference sequence). Between the trimmed V and J ends, which lost 7 bases and 5 bases, there was a span of 17 bases. The CDR3 loop spans 14 amino acids.

The chain has TRBV19 and TRBJ1-2, with 12 bases identical to TRBD1. The CDR3 loop spans 16 amino acids. V was clipped by 1 base and J by 7 bases; unmatched bases: 7. From germline, CDR1 is LNHDA and CDR2 SQIVND (reference sequence). The CDR3 protein is CASSIVGGQGAGGYTF. CDR3 nucleotides: TGTGCCAGTAGTATAGTCGGGGGACAGGGGGCCGGTGGCTACACCTTC. Drawing the rest from reference TRBV19 and TRBJ1-2, the complete variable domain is DGGITQSPKYLFRKEGQNVTLSCEQNLNHDAMYWYRQDPGQGLRLIYYSQIVNDFQKGDIAEGYSVSREKKESFPLTVTSAQKNPTAFYLCASSIVGGQGAGGYTFGSGTRLTVV.

CDR3 sequence reads: CASSLGQGNYGYTF. The CDR3 bases are TGTGCCAGCAGCTTAGGACAGGGGAACTATGGCTACACCTTC. The chain is built from TRBV7-2 and TRBJ1-2; 8 bases map to TRBD1. Trimming at V came to 1 base and at J to 2 bases, leaving 0 bases not matched to a gene. This CDR3 contains 14 residues. Per germline, CDR1 SGHTA and CDR2 FQGNSA. The complete variable domain, with remaining parts taken from reference TRBV7-2 and TRBJ1-2, reads GAGVSQSPSNKVTEKGKDVELRCDPISGHTALYWYRQSLGQGLEFLIYFQGNSAPDKSGLPSDRFSAERTGGSVSTLTIQRTQQEDSAVYLCASSLGQGNYGYTFGSGTRLTVV.

This clone was counted once. This rearrangement joins TRBV5-1 to TRBJ1-5; TRBD1 might be the D (6 bases). Germline CDR1 is SGHRS and CDR2 is YFSETQ. This CDR3 is 16 amino acids long. Deletions cut 4 bases from V and 2 bases from J, with 16 bases between. The CDR3 nucleotides are TGCGCCAGCAGCCCAGGGGTTTTAGGGGGCAATCAGCCCCAGCATTTT. As protein: CASSPGVLGGNQPQHF. Based on the CDR3 plus reference TRBV5-1 and TRBJ1-5, the full variable domain is KAGVTQTPRYLIKTRGQQVTLSCSPISGHRSVSWYQQTPGQGLQFLFEYFSETQRNKGNFPGRFSGRQFSNSRSEMNVSTLELGDSALYLCASSPGVLGGNQPQHFGDGTRLSIL.

The chain uses TRBV7-9 and TRBJ1-2; D not resolved. The CDR3 is made up of 13 amino acids. V was shortened by 5 bases and J by 8 bases, with 15 bases between the two germline ends. In germline, CDR1 is SEHNR, CDR2 FQNEAQ (reference sequence). In DNA, the CDR3 is TGTGCCAGCAGCCTCGGCTTCCCCCCAGGCTACACCTTC. Protein sequence: CASSLGFPPGYTF.

This rearrangement joins TRBV11-2 to TRBJ2-3; the D gene is possibly TRBD1 (5 bases). The CDR3 runs 15 residues. V was pared by 4 bases and J by 0 bases, with 11 bases between. Germline loops: CDR1 SGHAT, CDR2 FQNNGV. CDR3 sequence (DNA): TGTGCCAGCAGCTCAGGGCCCCGAAGCACAGATACGCAGTATTTT. This codes for CASSSGPRSTDTQYF.

This clone was recorded once. CDR3 in DNA: TGTGCCACCGCGTTGTCCCAGGGCAGCAATCAGCCCCAGCATTTT. Amino acid sequence: CATALSQGSNQPQHF. This chain uses TRBV2 with TRBJ1-5; a weak D match, TRBD1 (5 bases). V was cut by 10 bases and J by 1 base, with 17 bases left in between. The CDR3 totals 15 residues. The germline V gene encodes CDR1 SNHLY and CDR2 FYNNEI.

The gene calls are TRBV10-3 and TRBJ1-4, with 8 bases that match TRBD1. V lost 10 bases, J lost 6 bases, and 13 bases stayed unmatched. This CDR3 comprises 15 residues. Per germline, CDR1 ENHRY and CDR2 SYGVKD. The CDR3 coding sequence is TGTGCCACCGGACAGGGTTTGCGTCCGGATGAAAAACTGTTTTTT. It encodes CATGQGLRPDEKLFF.

This clone was seen just once. The chain employs TRBV11-2 and TRBJ1-6; the D gene is possibly TRBD1 (6 bases). Germline CDR1 reads SGHAT; CDR2 reads FQNNGV. The CDR3 is 14 amino acids. Trimming shortened V by 4 bases and J by 11 bases, and 15 bases separated the two germline ends. The CDR3 bases are TGTGCCAGCAGCTCCAGTCGACAGGCGGCACCCCTCCACTTT. Translated: CASSSSRQAAPLHF.

This rearrangement joins TRBV10-3 to TRBJ1-5; the D gene is possibly TRBD1 (6 bases). From germline, CDR1 is ENHRY and CDR2 SYGVKD. The V and J ends lost 3 bases and 4 bases respectively, with 10 bases between them. This CDR3 contains 14 residues. This CDR3 is CAISEGQGNQPQHF. The CDR3 DNA is TGTGCCATCAGTGAAGGCCAGGGGAATCAGCCCCAGCATTTT.

The chain links TRBV11-2 to TRBJ1-2; D not resolved. The germline V gene encodes CDR1 SGHAT and CDR2 FQNNGV. CDR3 length: 14 amino acids. Trimming shortened V by 2 bases and J by 7 bases, and 14 bases separated the two germline ends. The CDR3 region has the DNA TGTGCCAGCAGCTTAAACCAAATGCGGGTTGGCTACACCTTC. Translated, it gives CASSLNQMRVGYTF.

The rearrangement uses TRBV7-9 and TRBJ1-1; D is ambiguous. The CDR3 has 14 residues. The V gene's germline CDR1 is SEHNR and CDR2 FQNEAQ (reference sequence). Trimming pared 8 bases from V and 9 bases from J, leaving 22 bases between. Written as DNA, the CDR3 is TGTGCCAGCCGCGACTACCCCGGGCAGACTAAAGCTTTCTTT. Translation: CASRDYPGQTKAFF.

The chain combines TRBV5-4 with TRBJ2-1; 9 positions agree with TRBD2. The CDR3 totals 14 residues. V lost 3 bases, J lost 3 bases, and 1 base stayed unmatched. Germline V CDR1 and CDR2: SGHNT, YYREEE (reference sequence). In nucleotides, the CDR3 is TGTGCCAGCAGCTCGACTAGCGGCTACAATGAGCAGTTCTTC. It codes for CASSSTSGYNEQFF.